The 11 T cell receptor beta chains listed next were all sequenced from one sample in a study of blood T cell repertoires in COVID-19. Produced via immunoSEQ multiplex PCR; TCRdb's table is partial and in-frame only. The sample gives approximately 84,000 clones, less than 85% of which show up once; about an eighth is in the top ten. The specimen sequenced was peripheral blood. The source is a human donor in a cohort sampled during active COVID-19.

This clone was detected once. This chain joins TRBV18 and TRBJ2-7, with D possibly matching TRBD2 (6 bases). The V end was cut by 5 bases, the J end by 7 bases, with 24 bases between. The CDR3 has 16 residues. The germline V gene encodes CDR1 KGHSH and CDR2 LQKENI. For the CDR3, the DNA is TGTGCCAGCTCAAGTGGTAGCGGCCTCGGCACGGGAGAGCAGTACTTC. The encoded protein is CASSSGSGLGTGEQYF.

This clone was observed once. This chain joins TRBV5-1 and TRBJ2-7, with 8 nucleotides matching TRBD1. V was pared by 5 bases and J by 2 bases, with 6 bases of the junction left unmatched. The CDR3 sequence is 14 residues long. Germline loops: CDR1 SGHRS, CDR2 YFSETQ. This chain's CDR3 is CASSRDRLTYEQYF. CDR3 DNA: TGCGCCAGCAGTAGGGACAGGTTGACCTACGAGCAGTACTTC.

The V and J genes are TRBV2 and TRBJ2-5; 8 bases fit TRBD2. Trimming at V came to 6 bases and at J to 2 bases, leaving 2 bases not matched to a gene. Germline CDR1 SNHLY, CDR2 FYNNEI. The CDR3 has 13 residues. The CDR3 nucleotides read TGTGCCAGCAGCGGGGGGGCTCAAGAGACCCAGTACTTC. This gives the protein CASSGGAQETQYF.

The rearrangement uses TRBV7-2 and TRBJ1-1; D ambiguous. This CDR3 is built from 12 residues. Deletions cut 2 bases from V and 6 bases from J, with 7 bases between. The germline V gene encodes CDR1 SGHTA and CDR2 FQGNSA. CDR3 region: CASSLSGAEAFF. As DNA, the CDR3 is TGTGCCAGCAGCTTATCCGGGGCTGAAGCTTTCTTT.

This chain joins TRBV30 and TRBJ2-7; maybe TRBD2 (6 bases). V was clipped by 1 base and J by 2 bases, with 12 bases between them. The CDR3 sequence is 14 residues long. Germline V gene sequence: CDR1 GTSNPN, CDR2 SVGIG (reference sequence). The CDR3 region is CAWSAGDFPYEQYF. The DNA for the CDR3 is TGTGCCTGGAGTGCTGGGGACTTTCCCTACGAGCAGTACTTC.

The V gene is TRBV30, the J gene TRBJ2-3; D gene ambiguous. Germline V lookup: CDR1 GTSNPN, CDR2 SVGIG (reference sequence). The V and J ends lost 3 bases and 6 bases respectively, with 7 bases between them. The CDR3 is 11 amino acids. This CDR3 is CAWSLLDTQYF. CDR3 DNA sequence: TGTGCCTGGAGCCTATTGGATACGCAGTATTTT.

The gene calls are TRBV5-1 and TRBJ2-2; 9 bases fit TRBD2. V trimming: 0 bases; J trimming: 7 bases; junction bases outside the gene matches: 4. The germline CDR1 and CDR2 sequences are SGHRS and YFSETQ. The CDR3 loop spans 15 amino acids. This chain's CDR3 is CASSLVAGGIGELFF. In nucleotides, the CDR3 is TGCGCCAGCAGCTTGGTCGCGGGAGGGATCGGGGAGCTGTTTTTT.

This sequence joins TRBV30 and TRBJ1-4, with TRBD1 matching 12 bases. The CDR3 is 15 residues long. The V and J ends lost 8 bases and 0 bases, in that order; junction bases with no gene match: 4. The germline gives CDR1 GTSNPN, CDR2 SVGIG (reference sequence). CDR3 in amino acids: CAGDRGPATNEKLFF. In DNA, the CDR3 is TGTGCCGGGGACAGGGGGCCTGCAACTAATGAAAAACTGTTTTTT.

The chain uses TRBV18 and TRBJ2-1, with 7 nucleotides matching TRBD1. The CDR3 is made up of 15 amino acids. V lost 5 bases to trimming and J lost 7 bases; unmatched junction nucleotides: 11. From germline, CDR1 is KGHSH and CDR2 LQKENI. The CDR3 bases are TGTGCCAGCTCATCGTTGGGGCAGGGGGTAAATGAGCAGTTCTTC. Protein product: CASSSLGQGVNEQFF.

This chain joins TRBV10-3 and TRBJ2-3; 7 bases match TRBD1. Germline CDR1 and CDR2: ENHRY and SYGVKD. This CDR3 region has 16 residues. J lost 5 bases, V lost 3 bases, and 11 bases had no gene match. DNA for the CDR3: TGTGCCATCAGTGATGACAGGGCCGCCGTTGAAGATACGCAGTATTTT. Protein product: CAISDDRAAVEDTQYF.

V and J are TRBV24-1 and TRBJ2-1; D gene unclear. The CDR3 runs to 17 residues. V lost 4 bases to trimming and J lost 0 bases, with 15 bases between them. Germline CDR1 reads KGHDR; CDR2 reads SFDVKD. The CDR3 DNA is TGTGCCACCAGTGACCCCCGCGGATCGAGCTCCTACAATGAGCAGTTCTTC. The encoded protein is CATSDPRGSSSYNEQFF.